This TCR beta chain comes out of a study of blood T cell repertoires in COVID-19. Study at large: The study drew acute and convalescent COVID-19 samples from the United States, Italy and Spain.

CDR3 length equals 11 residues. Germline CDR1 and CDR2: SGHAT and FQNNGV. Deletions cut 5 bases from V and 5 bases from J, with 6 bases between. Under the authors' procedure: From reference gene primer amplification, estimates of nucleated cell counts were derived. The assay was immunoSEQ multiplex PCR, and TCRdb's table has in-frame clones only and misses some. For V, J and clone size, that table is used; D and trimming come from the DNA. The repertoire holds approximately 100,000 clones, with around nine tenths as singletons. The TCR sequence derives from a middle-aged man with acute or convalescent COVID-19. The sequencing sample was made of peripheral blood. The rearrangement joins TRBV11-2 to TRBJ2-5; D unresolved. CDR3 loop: CASSLGETQYF. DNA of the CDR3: TGTGCCAGCAGCCTCGGGGAGACCCAGTACTTC.